This passage covers 23 T cell receptor beta chains from one sample sequenced in a study of monozygotic twins with inflammatory bowel disease. TCRdb processed the 5' RACE reads again and assigns one entry to each CDR3 protein, with no DNA. This sample contains 150,000 to 200,000 distinct CDR3 sequences. The source material was blood. The receptors come from a human donor with ulcerative colitis or Crohn's disease, or a healthy co-twin of an affected twin (not recorded which).

The chain recombines TRBV30 with TRBJ1-5; checking the TCRdb D call of TRBD1 is not possible without DNA. Per the germline V gene, CDR1 is GTSNPN and CDR2 is SVGIG (reference sequence). There are 17 residues in the CDR3. The CDR3 protein is CAWSTGPGAPAAQPQHF.

CDR3 region: CASKAPDTQYF. The V call is TRBV27, the J call TRBJ2-3; TCRdb outputs TRBD2, but without DNA this stays unchecked. Germline V gene sequence: CDR1 MNHEY, CDR2 SMNVEV (reference sequence). This CDR3 spans 11 amino acids.

This rearrangement joins TRBV27 to TRBJ2-7; TCRdb lists TRBD1, though no DNA is available to test this call. CDR1 MNHEY and CDR2 SMNVEV come from the germline V gene (reference sequence). This CDR3 region has 15 residues. The chain's CDR3 is CASSSAGTGRREQYF.

The chain recombines TRBV6-1 with TRBJ2-1. Germline V lookup: CDR1 MNHNS, CDR2 SASEGT. The CDR3 is made up of 14 amino acids. The CDR3 sequence: CASRRSAGYNEQFF.

The chain joins TRBV4-1 to TRBJ1-1; the TCRdb call, TRBD1, lacks DNA for checking. CDR1 is MGHRA, CDR2 YSYEKL, per germline. CDR3 size: 14 residues. The CDR3 spells CASSQNRGGTEAFF.

The gene calls are TRBV20-1 and TRBJ1-2; the D call from TCRdb, TRBD1, cannot be confirmed without DNA. CDR1 is DFQATT and CDR2 is SNEGSKA in the germline V gene (reference sequence). The CDR3 sequence is 14 residues long. The CDR3: CSASQGASSYGYTF.

Here the CDR3 reads CSVPGQGSYEQYF. The chain joins TRBV29-1 to TRBJ2-7; the TCRdb call, TRBD1, lacks DNA for checking. The CDR3 sequence is 13 residues long. The germline CDR1 and CDR2 sequences are SQVTM and ANQGSEA.

The V and J genes are TRBV12-3 or TRBV12-4 and TRBJ2-3. There are 14 residues in the CDR3. The CDR3 sequence is CASSLGTPTDTQYF.

V is TRBV20-1 and J is TRBJ1-1. Germline CDR1 DFQATT, CDR2 SNEGSKA (reference sequence). The CDR3 totals 14 residues. The chain's CDR3 is CSARYEGGDTEAFF.

The chain uses TRBV7-2 and TRBJ1-6. Per the germline V gene, CDR1 is SGHTA and CDR2 is FQGNSA. The CDR3 length is 14 residues. CDR3 sequence: CASSPAAGLEPLHF.

The CDR3 here is CASSLVGEHGYTF. The chain has TRBV5-1 and TRBJ1-2. Germline assignment: CDR1 SGHRS and CDR2 YFSETQ. This CDR3 contains 13 residues.

This chain joins TRBV29-1 and TRBJ2-3; TCRdb's D call, TRBD2, is unchecked because there is no DNA. Germline CDR1 reads SQVTM; CDR2 reads ANQGSEA. The CDR3 has 12 amino acids. This chain's CDR3 is CSVGEGADTQYF.

The chain has TRBV7-2 and TRBJ1-1; TCRdb returns TRBD1, unconfirmable since there is no DNA. CDR1 is SGHTA and CDR2 is FQGNSA in the germline V gene. The CDR3 extends over 11 amino acids. CDR3 sequence: CASTLGREAFF.

The CDR3: CASSYSILAGELFF. This chain links TRBV6-2 or TRBV6-3 with TRBJ2-2; there is no DNA to check the TCRdb D call of TRBD2. This CDR3 has 14 residues. CDR1 is MNHEY and CDR2 is SVGEGT in the germline V gene.

CDR3 protein: CAWSVRTGDEQFF. V and J are TRBV30 and TRBJ2-1; TCRdb returns TRBD1, unconfirmable since there is no DNA. The CDR3 has 13 amino acids. Looked up from germline, CDR1 is GTSNPN and CDR2 is SVGIG (reference sequence).

This rearrangement joins TRBV20-1 to TRBJ2-3; TCRdb picks TRBD1, but there is no DNA to check that call. The germline V gene has CDR1 DFQATT and CDR2 SNEGSKA (reference sequence). The CDR3 totals 14 residues. CDR3 amino acids: CSAAHGGGIGTQYF.

The CDR3 region is CASSLNQRIFGNTIYF. The V call is TRBV11-2, the J call TRBJ1-3. The CDR3 is 16 amino acids. From germline, CDR1 is SGHAT and CDR2 FQNNGV.

The V gene is TRBV5-4, the J gene TRBJ2-1. Germline CDR1 SGHNT, CDR2 YYREEE (reference sequence). The CDR3 extends over 14 amino acids. The CDR3 loop is CASSFSSSLNEQFF.

The chain has TRBV7-3 and TRBJ2-1; there is no DNA to check the TCRdb D call of TRBD2. Germline CDR1 SGHTA, CDR2 FQGTGA. The CDR3 totals 16 residues. CDR3 region: CASSSRGSGRGNEQFF.

The chain recombines TRBV20-1 with TRBJ2-3; as DNA is missing, the TRBD1 call by TCRdb cannot be tested. This CDR3 region has 14 residues. Germline V gene data show CDR1 as DFQATT and CDR2 as SNEGSKA (reference sequence). CDR3 loop: CSARSGGGTDTQYF.

The chain links TRBV12-3 or TRBV12-4 to TRBJ2-2; without DNA, the TCRdb call of TRBD2 cannot be checked. The CDR3 has 16 residues. CDR3 region: CASSLSSGGYTGELFF.

V usage is TRBV28 and J usage is TRBJ2-7; TCRdb designates TRBD2, a call that cannot be tested without DNA. Per germline, CDR1 MDHEN and CDR2 SYDVKM. The CDR3 covers 15 residues. The CDR3 reads CAGSAEREPSYEQYF.

The chain links TRBV5-1 to TRBJ2-5; the D call from TCRdb, TRBD2, cannot be confirmed without DNA. This CDR3 has 17 amino acids. Germline loops: CDR1 SGHRS, CDR2 YFSETQ. Here the CDR3 reads CASSFEGAAGTGETQYF.